Below, 32 T cell receptor beta chains from the same sample are listed, as sequenced in a study of chemoradiotherapy in HPV16-positive cancers. Sequencing was performed with immunoSEQ multiplex PCR; in TCRdb, only in-frame clones are kept and a portion is missing. The data show about 16,000 clones, about four fifths seen once. Sample acquisition took place from a patient who underwent chemoradiotherapy. Every receptor here comes from a human donor with HPV-associated anogenital cancer.

The chain recombines TRBV27 with TRBJ2-7; 7 bases line up with TRBD2. V dropped 1 base and J dropped 2; count of bases not matched to a gene: 5. The CDR3 length is 15 residues. Germline V gene sequence: CDR1 MNHEY, CDR2 SMNVEV (reference sequence). The DNA of the CDR3 is TGTGCCAGCAGTTTATTGCGGGGGTCTCCCTACGAGCAGTACTTC. Translating it yields CASSLLRGSPYEQYF.

V usage is TRBV2 and J usage is TRBJ1-4, with 8 bases aligning to TRBD1. The germline V gene has CDR1 SNHLY and CDR2 FYNNEI. The CDR3 is 15 residues long. V dropped 2 bases and J dropped 7; count of bases not matched to a gene: 6. The CDR3 is CASSELGTGTEKLFF. For the CDR3, the DNA is TGTGCCAGCAGTGAATTAGGGACAGGTACTGAAAAACTGTTTTTT.

The V and J genes are TRBV4-1 and TRBJ2-3; D gene uncertain. V was cut by 1 base and J by 0 bases, with 8 bases left in between. CDR3 length: 15 residues. CDR1 MGHRA and CDR2 YSYEKL come from the germline V gene. The CDR3 sequence: CASSQGLKSTDTQYF. The CDR3 bases are TGCGCCAGCAGCCAAGGACTGAAAAGCACAGATACGCAGTATTTT.

The chain joins TRBV28 to TRBJ1-2; the match to TRBD1 covers 8 bases. The CDR3 has 16 amino acids. The germline V gene encodes CDR1 MDHEN and CDR2 SYDVKM. Germline trimming cut 4 bases from V and 2 bases from J; bases unmatched to any gene: 9. In nucleotides, the CDR3 is TGTGCCAGCAGTTCCCCCCCTGACAGGGGCAACTATGGCTACACCTTC. Its protein product is CASSSPPDRGNYGYTF.

The chain couples TRBV6-1 to TRBJ1-2, with a tentative D call TRBD1 (5 bases). This CDR3 is built from 11 residues. V lost 6 bases and J lost 6, with 8 bases in between. Germline CDR1 MNHNS, CDR2 SASEGT. The CDR3 bases are TGTGCCAGCAGGATGACAGATGGCTACACCTTC. This translates into CASRMTDGYTF.

The CDR3 sequence is CATSPGLSGTQYF. CDR3 DNA sequence: TGTGCCACCAGCCCCGGCCTGTCGGGGACCCAGTACTTC. This rearrangement joins TRBV15 to TRBJ2-5, with D unresolved. Germline CDR1 LNHNV, CDR2 YYDKDF (reference sequence). Deletions cut 5 bases from V and 7 bases from J, with 14 bases between. The CDR3 contains 13 residues.

The DNA for the CDR3 is TGTGCCAGCAGACCCGCCACCCCTTCCTATGGCTACACCTTC. Its translation is CASRPATPSYGYTF. This chain uses TRBV7-9 with TRBJ1-2; D is unresolved. The CDR3 runs to 14 residues. CDR1 is SEHNR and CDR2 is FQNEAQ in the germline V gene (reference sequence). V was trimmed by 6 bases and J by 4 bases, leaving 15 bases between them.

The chain couples TRBV28 to TRBJ2-3; D remains ambiguous. Germline V gene lookup returns CDR1 MDHEN and CDR2 SYDVKM. Deletions cut 6 bases from V and 1 base from J, with 11 bases between. The CDR3 loop spans 14 amino acids. CDR3 sequence (DNA): TGTGCCAGCAGCCTTCAATCAGGCACAGATACGCAGTATTTT. Protein: CASSLQSGTDTQYF.

In nucleotides, the CDR3 is TGTGCCAGCAGCTTATTTCTCAGGGCGCAGTTCTTC. As protein: CASSLFLRAQFF. The chain uses TRBV7-9 and TRBJ2-1; D perhaps matches TRBD1 (5 bases). The V gene lost 2 bases and the J gene lost 12 bases, with 11 bases spanning the gap. Germline lookup yields CDR1 SEHNR and CDR2 FQNEAQ (reference sequence). The CDR3 covers 12 residues.

The rearrangement links TRBV11-1 to TRBJ1-1, with TRBD1 matching over 8 bases. This CDR3 has 16 amino acids. The germline V gene has CDR1 SGHAT and CDR2 FQDESV (reference sequence). The J segment lost 3 bases and the V segment lost 2 bases, leaving 8 bases of the junction unmatched. The CDR3 protein is CASSLYGRGLDTEAFF. DNA for the CDR3: TGTGCCAGCAGCTTATATGGCAGGGGGCTGGACACTGAAGCTTTCTTT. The full variable domain, rest sourced from reference TRBV11-1 and TRBJ1-1, is EAEVAQSPRYKITEKSQAVAFWCDPISGHATLYWYRQILGQGPELLVQFQDESVVDDSQLPKDRFSAERLKGVDSTLKIQPAELGDSAMYLCASSLYGRGLDTEAFFGQGTRLTVV.

This clone was observed a handful of times. The chain uses TRBV5-6 and TRBJ1-5; D gene ambiguous. The germline gives CDR1 SGHDT, CDR2 YYEEEE. The CDR3 is 13 residues long. V was shortened by 5 bases and J by 0 bases, with 6 bases between the two germline ends. The CDR3 DNA is TGTGCCAGCAGTCAGAGTAGCAATCAGCCCCAGCATTTT. This codes for CASSQSSNQPQHF.

The chain joins TRBV13 to TRBJ1-2; D is uncertain. Deletions cut 9 bases from V and 2 bases from J, with 7 bases between. Germline V gene lookup returns CDR1 PRHDT and CDR2 FYEKMQ (reference sequence). This CDR3 spans 11 amino acids. CDR3 bases: TGTGCCAGTCGATCAAACTATGGCTACACCTTC. Translated, it gives CASRSNYGYTF.

This clone was detected only a few times. J is TRBJ1-6 and V is TRBV2; no clear D gene. The CDR3 spans 12 residues. V was cut by 6 bases and J by 7 bases, with 7 bases left in between. Per the germline V gene, CDR1 is SNHLY and CDR2 is FYNNEI. The CDR3 reads CASRFENSPLHF. CDR3 DNA sequence: TGTGCCAGCAGGTTCGAGAATTCACCCCTCCACTTT.

V gene TRBV7-6 combines with J gene TRBJ2-7, with D possibly TRBD1 on 6 matching bases. The V end lost 5 bases, the J end lost 0 bases, and 14 bases lay between the germline ends. In germline, CDR1 is SGHVS, CDR2 FNYEAQ. CDR3 length: 15 amino acids. CDR3 in amino acids: CASSIQRDTSYEQYF. In nucleotides, the CDR3 is TGTGCCAGCAGCATCCAACGGGACACCTCCTACGAGCAGTACTTC. Based on the CDR3 plus reference TRBV7-6 and TRBJ2-7, the full variable domain is GAGVSQSPRYKVTKRGQDVALRCDPISGHVSLYWYRQALGQGPEFLTYFNYEAQQDKSGLPNDRFSAERPEGSISTLTIQRTEQRDSAMYRCASSIQRDTSYEQYFGPGTRLTVT.

To note about this clone: No conserved phenylalanine or tryptophan ends this CDR3, so it is likely a read error. The DNA is left out, because the CDR3 cannot be placed on it with certainty; the CDR3 is given as TCRdb lists it. The rearrangement uses TRBV5-3 and TRBJ1-2. TRBV5-3 is identified as an open reading frame with a role that is uncertain. Both ends counted, the CDR3 spans 10 residues. CDR3 region: CARSSGWEGL.

The chain uses TRBV18 and TRBJ2-7, with D unresolved. The V and J ends lost 6 bases and 6 bases respectively, with 12 bases between them. Looked up from germline, CDR1 is KGHSH and CDR2 is LQKENI. The length of the CDR3 is 12 residues. The DNA for the CDR3 is TGTGCCAGCTCCCTGGTCCTCGGCGAGCAGTACTTC. This translates into CASSLVLGEQYF.

This rearrangement joins TRBV7-8 to TRBJ2-3, with unresolved D. The CDR3 consists of 14 residues. Trimming took off 1 base at V and 5 bases at J, with 10 bases between the two ends. Germline assignment: CDR1 SGHVS and CDR2 FQNEAQ. For the CDR3, the DNA is TGTGCCAGCAGCTTAGGGCTATCCCTAGATACGCAGTATTTT. The encoded protein is CASSLGLSLDTQYF.

V and J are TRBV5-1 and TRBJ2-6; 7 bases fit TRBD1. The CDR3 is made up of 21 amino acids. Germline V gene sequence: CDR1 SGHRS, CDR2 YFSETQ. Trimming at V came to 1 base and at J to 0 bases, leaving 16 bases not matched to a gene. CDR3 residues: CASSLLSPTGDSSSGANVLTF. The DNA of the CDR3 is TGCGCCAGCAGCTTGCTATCCCCAACAGGGGACAGCTCCTCTGGGGCCAACGTCCTGACTTTC.

Only one count was recorded for this clone. V and J are TRBV30 and TRBJ2-5, with 10 bases lining up with TRBD2. Germline-derived CDR1 and CDR2 are GTSNPN and SVGIG (reference sequence). The CDR3 totals 15 residues. V trimming: 0 bases; J trimming: 5 bases; junction bases outside the gene matches: 6. The CDR3 bases are TGTGCCTGGAGTGTAGGGCTAGCGGGGGTCGAGACCCAGTACTTC. Protein product: CAWSVGLAGVETQYF.

The chain carries TRBV11-2 and TRBJ2-2, with D unresolved. The germline CDR1 and CDR2 sequences are SGHAT and FQNNGV. V was pared by 9 bases and J by 4 bases, with 18 bases between. The CDR3 runs to 15 residues. CDR3 DNA: TGTGCCAGTACTAAGACGGACCGAGCCACCGGGGAGCTGTTTTTT. It is translated as CASTKTDRATGELFF.

This chain connects TRBV5-1 to TRBJ1-1; D not certain. The CDR3 is 14 residues long. Trimming took 0 bases from V and 8 from J, leaving 14 bases between them. Per the germline V gene, CDR1 is SGHRS and CDR2 is YFSETQ. CDR3: CASSLDTSGLEAFF. CDR3 bases: TGCGCCAGCAGCTTGGACACCTCGGGGTTAGAAGCTTTCTTT.

The chain carries TRBV18 and TRBJ2-2; D not resolved. CDR3 length: 16 residues. Per the germline V gene, CDR1 is KGHSH and CDR2 is LQKENI. The ends were cut back, 2 bases at V and 1 base at J, with 11 bases in the middle. The CDR3 spells CASSPGRVQNTGELFF. For the CDR3, the DNA is TGTGCCAGCTCACCAGGAAGGGTCCAGAACACCGGGGAGCTGTTTTTT.

The CDR3 spells CASSRDLADTQYF. Written as DNA, the CDR3 is TGTGCCAGCAGTCGGGACTTGGCAGATACGCAGTATTTT. This rearrangement joins TRBV7-3 to TRBJ2-3; possible D gene TRBD2, 6 bases. Germline CDR1 and CDR2: SGHTA and FQGTGA. The CDR3 runs 13 residues. V was pared by 6 bases and J by 4 bases, with 11 bases between.

The chain links TRBV6-1 to TRBJ2-1; D perhaps matches TRBD1 (5 bases). Germline V gene data show CDR1 as MNHNS and CDR2 as SASEGT. V was pared by 2 bases and J by 12 bases, with 11 bases between. The CDR3 totals 12 residues. The CDR3 region is CASSEKGYRQFF. As DNA, the CDR3 is TGTGCCAGCAGTGAAAAGGGGTACAGGCAGTTCTTC.

This clone was observed a single time. The rearrangement joins TRBV11-2 to TRBJ2-5; D is uncertain. This CDR3 has 13 amino acids. The germline V gene has CDR1 SGHAT and CDR2 FQNNGV. Deletions cut 3 bases from V and 3 bases from J, with 8 bases between. Written as DNA, the CDR3 is TGTGCCAGCAGCTTCCGGTCAGAAGAGACCCAGTACTTC. Translating it yields CASSFRSEETQYF.

This sequence joins TRBV28 and TRBJ2-7; TRBD1 matches 8 bases. The junction had 19 bases not matched to a gene; V was cut back by 6 bases and J by 3 bases. CDR1 and CDR2 (germline): MDHEN, SYDVKM. The CDR3 has 18 residues. The CDR3: CASSDGSVRQGKNYEQYF. In nucleotides, the CDR3 is TGTGCCAGCAGCGACGGGTCCGTGCGACAGGGGAAGAACTACGAGCAGTACTTC.

The V call is TRBV5-1, the J call TRBJ2-7, with D uncertain. Germline V gene lookup returns CDR1 SGHRS and CDR2 YFSETQ. V was cut by 4 bases and J by 5 bases, with 16 bases left in between. The CDR3 sequence is 14 residues long. The CDR3 DNA reads as TGCGCCAGCAGCAGTTCGCCACGACGTAACGAGCAGTACTTC. It specifies CASSSSPRRNEQYF.

This chain links TRBV19 with TRBJ1-3; TRBD1 is a possible D gene (6 bases). The V end lost 10 bases, the J end lost 0 bases, and 13 bases lay between the germline ends. This CDR3 contains 14 residues. From germline, CDR1 is LNHDA and CDR2 SQIVND (reference sequence). CDR3 nucleotides: TGTGCCACCAATTCGGGGGCCTCTGGAAACACCATATATTTT. Translated: CATNSGASGNTIYF.

The chain links TRBV4-2 to TRBJ1-3; D unresolved. Germline V gene data show CDR1 as LGHNA and CDR2 as YNFKEQ. The CDR3 is 15 residues long. Trimming pared 4 bases from V and 4 bases from J, leaving 14 bases between. In nucleotides, the CDR3 is TGTGCCAGCAGCCCAGAACAGACACAGGGAAACACCATATATTTT. It specifies CASSPEQTQGNTIYF.

The rearrangement joins TRBV19 to TRBJ2-2, with unresolved D. The CDR3 covers 13 residues. Germline CDR1 and CDR2: LNHDA and SQIVND (reference sequence). The germline V and J ends were trimmed by 3 bases and 7 bases, with 9 bases remaining between them. CDR3 sequence reads: CASSMGMFGELFF. The DNA of the CDR3 is TGTGCCAGTAGTATGGGTATGTTCGGGGAGCTGTTTTTT. Supplemented by reference TRBV19 and TRBJ2-2, the full variable domain reads DGGITQSPKYLFRKEGQNVTLSCEQNLNHDAMYWYRQDPGQGLRLIYYSQIVNDFQKGDIAEGYSVSREKKESFPLTVTSAQKNPTAFYLCASSMGMFGELFFGEGSRLTVL.

The rearrangement uses TRBV5-1 and TRBJ2-5; 9 bases fit TRBD1. In germline, CDR1 is SGHRS, CDR2 YFSETQ. V lost 2 bases to trimming and J lost 4 bases; unmatched junction nucleotides: 3. The CDR3 consists of 14 residues. CDR3 amino acids: CASSFTGGAETQYF. DNA for the CDR3: TGCGCCAGCAGCTTTACAGGGGGCGCAGAGACCCAGTACTTC.

This chain uses TRBV7-6 with TRBJ2-2; 8 nucleotides match TRBD1. Germline V lookup: CDR1 SGHVS, CDR2 FNYEAQ. V lost 4 bases and J lost 7; bases outside the gene matches: 11. The CDR3 extends over 16 amino acids. The CDR3 region has the DNA TGTGCCAGCAGCTCAGGGGAGACAGGGGTTGGCGGGGAGCTGTTTTTT. It yields the protein CASSSGETGVGGELFF.